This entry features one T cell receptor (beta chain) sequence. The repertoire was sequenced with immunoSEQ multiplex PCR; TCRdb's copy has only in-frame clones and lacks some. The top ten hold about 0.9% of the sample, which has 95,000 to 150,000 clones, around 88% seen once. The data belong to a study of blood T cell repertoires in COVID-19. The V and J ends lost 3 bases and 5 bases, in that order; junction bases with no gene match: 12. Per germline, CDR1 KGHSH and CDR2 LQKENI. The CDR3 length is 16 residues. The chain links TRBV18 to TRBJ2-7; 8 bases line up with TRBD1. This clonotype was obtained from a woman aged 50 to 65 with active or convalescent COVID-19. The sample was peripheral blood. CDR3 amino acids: CASSPVTGQVFDEQYF. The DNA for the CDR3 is TGTGCCAGCTCACCCGTTACGGGACAGGTTTTTGACGAGCAGTACTTC.